Each of the 32 T cell receptor beta chains below was sequenced from the same sample in a study of blood T cell repertoires in COVID-19. TCRdb's copy holds only in-frame clones and misses some; the assay was immunoSEQ multiplex PCR. The sample shows about 150,000 clones, approximately 85% of them seen only once. The sample was peripheral blood. The receptors were sampled from a man in his 60s with COVID-19, enrolled during active disease.

V usage is TRBV14 and J usage is TRBJ2-1, with 9 bases lining up with TRBD1. The CDR3 length is 18 residues. The germline gives CDR1 SGHDN, CDR2 FVKESK. Trimming at V came to 2 bases and at J to 7 bases, leaving 15 bases not matched to a gene. This CDR3 is CASSQSLGTGKSRNEQFF. The CDR3 DNA is TGTGCCAGCAGCCAATCATTGGGGACAGGGAAATCGAGGAATGAGCAGTTCTTC.

This clone was found once. The chain is built from TRBV19 and TRBJ1-5; 7 positions agree with TRBD1. The CDR3 has 16 residues. CDR1 is LNHDA and CDR2 is SQIVND in the germline V gene (reference sequence). The V segment lost 2 bases and the J segment 0 bases; nucleotides outside the gene matches: 4. The CDR3 DNA sequence: TGTGCCAGTAGTATAACAGGGGTCGGTAGCAATCAGCCCCAGCATTTT. This translates into CASSITGVGSNQPQHF.

This chain joins TRBV5-5 and TRBJ2-3; D is perhaps TRBD1 (6 bases). V was trimmed by 7 bases and J by 2 bases, leaving 17 bases between them. CDR1 is SGHKS and CDR2 is YYEKEE in the germline V gene (reference sequence). This CDR3 is built from 15 residues. DNA for the CDR3: TGTGCCAGCTCGCCGTTTGGACAGTACACAGATACGCAGTATTTT. Translating it yields CASSPFGQYTDTQYF. The complete variable domain, with remaining parts taken from reference TRBV5-5 and TRBJ2-3, reads DAGVTQSPTHLIKTRGQQVTLRCSPISGHKSVSWYQQVLGQGPQFIFQYYEKEERGRGNFPDRFSARQFPNYSSELNVNALLLGDSALYLCASSPFGQYTDTQYFGPGTRLTVL.

V is TRBV7-9 and J is TRBJ2-3; D unresolved. V was trimmed by 7 bases and J by 0 bases, leaving 17 bases between them. The germline CDR1 and CDR2 sequences are SEHNR and FQNEAQ (reference sequence). The CDR3 is 16 amino acids. The CDR3 DNA sequence: TGTGCCAGCATCAAGGCTGGCGGTCCTAGCACAGATACGCAGTATTTT. Its translation: CASIKAGGPSTDTQYF.

This sequence joins TRBV30 and TRBJ1-1, with D possibly matching TRBD1 (5 bases). The CDR3 runs to 12 residues. Germline V gene sequence: CDR1 GTSNPN, CDR2 SVGIG (reference sequence). Trimming removed 2 bases at V and 3 bases at J, with 7 bases between. The chain's CDR3 is CAWSPGDTEAFF. The DNA for the CDR3 is TGTGCCTGGAGTCCGGGGGACACTGAAGCTTTCTTT.

V gene TRBV3-1 (or the pseudogene TRBV3-2) combines with J gene TRBJ2-3, with D unresolved. The CDR3 runs to 11 residues. Germline V CDR1 and CDR2: LGHDT, YNNKEL (reference sequence). V was cut by 4 bases and J by 5 bases, with 4 bases left in between. The CDR3 here is CASSPLDTQYF. CDR3 in DNA: TGTGCCAGCAGCCCCTTAGATACGCAGTATTTT.

This chain links TRBV6-6 with TRBJ2-1, with D possibly TRBD1 on 5 matching bases. Germline assignment: CDR1 MNHNY and CDR2 SVGAGI (reference sequence). The V and J ends lost 7 bases and 1 base respectively, with 8 bases between them. CDR3 length equals 13 residues. This chain's CDR3 is CASKAGSYNEQFF. Here the CDR3 DNA reads TGTGCCAGCAAGGCAGGGTCCTACAATGAGCAGTTCTTC.

This clone was recorded a few times. J is TRBJ2-3 and V is TRBV11-1; TRBD1 might be the D (5 bases). Trimming shortened V by 4 bases and J by 6 bases, and 5 bases separated the two germline ends. The CDR3 length is 11 residues. Germline V gene sequence: CDR1 SGHAT, CDR2 FQDESV (reference sequence). The DNA of the CDR3 is TGTGCCAGCAGCTCAGGGGATACGCAGTATTTT. As protein: CASSSGDTQYF. Based on the CDR3 plus reference TRBV11-1 and TRBJ2-3, the full variable domain is EAEVAQSPRYKITEKSQAVAFWCDPISGHATLYWYRQILGQGPELLVQFQDESVVDDSQLPKDRFSAERLKGVDSTLKIQPAELGDSAMYLCASSSGDTQYFGPGTRLTVL.

The genes are TRBV11-3 and TRBJ1-1, with D perhaps matching TRBD1 (6 bases). Trimming stripped 5 bases from V and 6 bases from J, with 16 bases between. The germline V gene has CDR1 SGHNT and CDR2 YENEEA. This CDR3 contains 14 residues. The CDR3, as DNA: TGTGCCAGCAGCGGCCACGGGGGGGGCTCTGAAGCTTTCTTT. It specifies CASSGHGGGSEAFF.

J is TRBJ2-7 and V is TRBV12-5; 9 bases map to TRBD2. In germline, CDR1 is LGHNT, CDR2 FRNRAP. CDR3 length equals 17 residues. V shed 0 bases, J shed 2 bases, and the junction held 8 bases outside the gene matches. The CDR3 bases are TGTGCTAGTGGTTTGGTAATCGCGTCTAGCGGGGCCTACGAGCAGTACTTC. Protein product: CASGLVIASSGAYEQYF.

J is TRBJ1-2 and V is TRBV9; D is ambiguous. CDR1 and CDR2 from the germline V gene are SGDLS and YYNGEE. The CDR3 contains 16 residues. Trimming shortened V by 0 bases and J by 4 bases, and 16 bases separated the two germline ends. CDR3: CASSVEALPRGYGYTF. DNA of the CDR3: TGTGCCAGCAGCGTAGAGGCCTTACCCCGGGGCTATGGCTACACCTTC.

This clone was seen once. The V and J genes are TRBV7-2 and TRBJ1-1; perhaps TRBD1 as D (5 bases). The length of the CDR3 is 12 residues. The ends were cut back, 2 bases at V and 6 bases at J, with 7 bases in the middle. Germline CDR1 SGHTA, CDR2 FQGNSA. The CDR3, as DNA: TGTGCCAGCAGCTTAAAGGGGCCTGAAGCTTTCTTT. It translates to CASSLKGPEAFF.

The chain recombines TRBV10-3 with TRBJ2-3, with a tentative D call TRBD2 (5 bases). CDR3 length equals 13 residues. Per the germline V gene, CDR1 is ENHRY and CDR2 is SYGVKD. V was cut by 5 bases and J by 5 bases, with 11 bases left in between. The CDR3 DNA follows: TGTGCCATCAGTTTAACTAGTGGAGATACGCAGTATTTT. It specifies CAISLTSGDTQYF.

J is TRBJ1-4 and V is TRBV7-6; TRBD1 matches at 7 bases. This CDR3 is 15 amino acids long. The germline V gene encodes CDR1 SGHVS and CDR2 FNYEAQ. The V and J ends lost 5 bases and 8 bases, in that order; junction bases with no gene match: 11. This CDR3 is CASSRIGQAGEKLFF. The CDR3 DNA follows: TGTGCCAGCAGCCGCATAGGACAGGCGGGCGAAAAACTGTTTTTT.

The chain has TRBV3-1 (or the pseudogene TRBV3-2) and TRBJ1-5; weak D call: TRBD1 (5 bases). CDR1 is LGHDT and CDR2 is YNNKEL in the germline V gene (reference sequence). The CDR3 sequence is 15 residues long. The V and J ends lost 0 bases and 3 bases respectively, with 9 bases between them. The CDR3: CASSQESGINQPQHF. CDR3 DNA sequence: TGTGCCAGCAGCCAAGAGTCAGGGATCAATCAGCCCCAGCATTTT.

This chain joins TRBV5-8 and TRBJ1-1, with 8 nucleotides matching TRBD1. V lost 3 bases and J lost 5; bases outside the gene matches: 6. CDR1 and CDR2 (germline): SGHTS, YDEGEE. The CDR3 runs to 14 residues. CDR3: CASSWGTGGTEAFF. The CDR3 DNA reads TGTGCCAGCAGCTGGGGGACAGGAGGAACTGAAGCTTTCTTT.

The V call is TRBV5-8, the J call TRBJ1-1; D is perhaps TRBD1 (5 bases). Germline assignment: CDR1 SGHTS and CDR2 YDEGEE. V dropped 6 bases and J dropped 4 bases, with 10 bases sitting between them. The CDR3 is made up of 12 amino acids. Here the CDR3 reads CASNGGATEAFF. Here the CDR3 DNA reads TGTGCCAGCAACGGGGGTGCCACTGAAGCTTTCTTT.

V gene TRBV7-2 combines with J gene TRBJ2-7; maybe TRBD2 (5 bases). With 5 bases removed from V and 0 bases from J, the gap between germline ends came to 11 bases. CDR3 length equals 14 residues. Looked up from germline, CDR1 is SGHTA and CDR2 is FQGNSA. This CDR3 reads CASSDRRSSYEQYF. Written as DNA, the CDR3 is TGTGCCAGCAGCGACCGGAGGAGCTCCTACGAGCAGTACTTC.

Notes on this clone: Other DNA sequences in this sample translate to the same CDR3. This chain connects TRBV6-5 to TRBJ2-5, with 9 bases aligning to TRBD1. The V segment lost 6 bases and the J segment 4 bases; nucleotides outside the gene matches: 6. The CDR3 totals 14 residues. Per germline, CDR1 MNHEY and CDR2 SVGAGI. CDR3 in amino acids: CASRTGQGGETQYF. As DNA, the CDR3 is TGTGCCAGCAGGACGGGACAGGGAGGAGAGACCCAGTACTTC.

The V and J genes are TRBV11-3 and TRBJ2-2; the match to TRBD1 covers 10 bases. The germline CDR1 and CDR2 sequences are SGHNT and YENEEA. There are 14 residues in the CDR3. J lost 6 bases, V lost 7 bases, and 5 bases had no gene match. The CDR3 loop is CASNVGQGSGELFF. The CDR3 DNA reads TGTGCCAGCAACGTGGGACAGGGGTCCGGGGAGCTGTTTTTT. The full variable domain, with the rest looked up from reference TRBV11-3 and TRBJ2-2, is EAGVVQSPRYKIIEKKQPVAFWCNPISGHNTLYWYLQNLGQGPELLIRYENEEAVDDSQLPKDRFSAERLKGVDSTLKIQPAELGDSAVYLCASNVGQGSGELFFGEGSRLTVL.

The chain is built from TRBV29-1 and TRBJ1-2; 8 nucleotides match TRBD1. The germline V gene has CDR1 SQVTM and CDR2 ANQGSEA. CDR3 size: 13 residues. V was pared by 7 bases and J by 0 bases, with 4 bases of the junction left unmatched. The CDR3 DNA reads as TGCAGCGATACAGGGGGACCTAACTATGGCTACACCTTC. It encodes CSDTGGPNYGYTF.

The gene calls are TRBV10-3 and TRBJ1-1; 9 nucleotides match TRBD1. CDR3 size: 14 residues. CDR1 and CDR2 from the germline V gene are ENHRY and SYGVKD. J lost 6 bases, V lost 4 bases, and 6 bases had no gene match. CDR3 coding DNA: TGTGCCATCAGTGCTGGGACAGGGCGCTCTGAAGCTTTCTTT. It translates to CAISAGTGRSEAFF.

This clone was found a few times. The chain carries TRBV19 and TRBJ1-1, with 11 bases lining up with TRBD1. CDR1 and CDR2 (germline): LNHDA, SQIVND (reference sequence). Trimming took 3 bases from V and 6 from J; bases not matched to a gene: 6. This CDR3 is built from 15 residues. CDR3 residues: CASSIGTGGPAEAFF. In DNA, the CDR3 is TGTGCCAGTAGTATTGGGACAGGGGGTCCCGCTGAAGCTTTCTTT.

The gene calls are TRBV19 and TRBJ1-2, with 9 bases matching TRBD1. Germline V gene lookup returns CDR1 LNHDA and CDR2 SQIVND (reference sequence). The CDR3 length is 14 residues. With V trimmed by 6 bases and J by 4 bases, 6 bases remained unmatched. For the CDR3, the DNA is TGTGCCAGTAGCCCGGGACAGGGCCTCTATGGCTACACCTTC. Translating it yields CASSPGQGLYGYTF.

This chain joins TRBV7-2 and TRBJ2-5; no clear D gene. Germline CDR1 is SGHTA and CDR2 is FQGNSA. With 1 base removed from V and 2 bases from J, the gap between germline ends came to 8 bases. CDR3 length: 14 residues. The CDR3 sequence is CASSLGSVQETQYF. The CDR3 DNA follows: TGTGCCAGCAGCTTAGGGTCGGTTCAAGAGACCCAGTACTTC.

This rearrangement joins TRBV5-1 to TRBJ1-4, with 8 bases that match TRBD1. With 4 bases clipped from V and 3 bases from J, the junction kept 11 bases outside the gene matches. Per germline, CDR1 SGHRS and CDR2 YFSETQ. This CDR3 spans 17 amino acids. The CDR3 nucleotides read TGCGCCAGCAGCCCCTCGCCGGTGGGACAGGCTAATGAAAAACTGTTTTTT. Amino acid sequence: CASSPSPVGQANEKLFF.

The genes are TRBV4-2 and TRBJ1-2; 7 nucleotides line up with TRBD1. The CDR3 has 15 residues. Losses at the gene ends were 1 base for V and 8 bases for J; bases not matched to a gene: 10. The germline CDR1 and CDR2 sequences are LGHNA and YNFKEQ. For the CDR3, the DNA is TGTGCCAGCAGCCAAGTGACAGGGTCTGACTCAGGCTACACCTTC. Its protein is CASSQVTGSDSGYTF.

This chain joins TRBV6-2 or TRBV6-3 and TRBJ1-1; TRBD1 aligns across 7 bases. Per germline, CDR1 MNHEY and CDR2 SVGEGT. V dropped 2 bases and J dropped 7; count of bases not matched to a gene: 4. The CDR3 consists of 13 residues. This chain's CDR3 is CASSYTRDSEAFF. In DNA form, the CDR3 reads TGTGCCAGCAGTTACACGCGGGACAGTGAAGCTTTCTTT.

Concerning this clone itself: Its ends do not fully match the called genes, so a read error is possible. The chain couples TRBV6-1 to TRBJ1-1; TRBD1 matches at 7 bases. Germline CDR1 and CDR2: MNHNS and SASEGT. The CDR3 spans 13 residues. CDR3 nucleotide sequence: TGTGCCAGCAGAGAAGCAGGGGGCACTGAAGCTTTCTTT. It encodes CASREAGGTEAFF.

The chain uses TRBV7-8 and TRBJ1-1; the match to TRBD1 covers 8 bases. V gave up 5 bases and J gave up 9 bases; unmatched junction bases: 8. There are 13 residues in the CDR3. CDR1 SGHVS and CDR2 FQNEAQ come from the germline V gene. The CDR3 reads CASSRGQVGKAFF. In DNA form, the CDR3 reads TGTGCCAGCAGCAGGGGACAGGTCGGGAAAGCTTTCTTT.

This sequence joins TRBV28 and TRBJ1-4, with a weak D call TRBD1 (5 bases). The CDR3 totals 14 residues. CDR1 is MDHEN and CDR2 is SYDVKM in the germline V gene. V was cut by 6 bases and J by 3 bases, with 11 bases left in between. The CDR3 DNA follows: TGTGCCAGCAGGCCGGGGGGGGCTAATGAAAAACTGTTTTTT. Encoded protein: CASRPGGANEKLFF.

This chain connects TRBV19 to TRBJ2-5; 8 positions match TRBD1. The CDR3 contains 13 residues. V shed 5 bases and J 6 bases; nucleotides not matched to a gene: 5. Germline V gives CDR1 LNHDA, CDR2 SQIVND (reference sequence). CDR3 in amino acids: CASSSWTGQTQYF. The CDR3 DNA reads TGTGCCAGTAGTTCCTGGACAGGGCAGACCCAGTACTTC.